This passage covers 32 T cell receptor beta chains from one sample sequenced in a study of CD8 T cells in Susac syndrome. The RNA input was roughly 0.45 to 1 ug, and it was reverse transcribed with random hexamers. TCRdb ran MiXCR on the immunoSEQ multiplex PCR reads and lists one entry per CDR3 protein. The repertoire holds 150,000 to 190,000 distinct CDR3 sequences, with 95% to 96% as singletons. Sequenced material: CD8+ T cells from PBMCs. The source is a human donor with multiple sclerosis.

The gene calls are TRBV30 and TRBJ2-7; D is possibly TRBD1 (6 bases). The CDR3 length is 13 residues. V lost 2 bases and J lost 2, with 10 bases in between. CDR1 GTSNPN and CDR2 SVGIG come from the germline V gene (reference sequence). The chain's CDR3 is CAWSSGQPYEQYF. The CDR3 DNA sequence: TGTGCCTGGAGTTCCGGACAGCCCTACGAGCAGTACTTC.

The chain links TRBV9 to TRBJ1-1; D remains unclear. The CDR3 length is 11 residues. V shed 4 bases and J shed 8 bases, with 9 bases lying between them. Germline CDR1 and CDR2: SGDLS and YYNGEE. CDR3 nucleotides: TGTGCCAGCAGCAGCTACGGGGAAGCTTTCTTT. Protein: CASSSYGEAFF.

The chain recombines TRBV7-9 with TRBJ2-3, with D uncertain. Trimming took 1 base from V and 4 from J, leaving 9 bases between them. This CDR3 is built from 14 residues. Germline values: CDR1 SEHNR, CDR2 FQNEAQ (reference sequence). As DNA, the CDR3 is TGTGCCAGCAGCTTAGTCTCGTCGGCAGATACGCAGTATTTT. It is translated as CASSLVSSADTQYF.

This rearrangement joins TRBV30 to TRBJ1-1; D might be TRBD1 (5 bases). V gave up 4 bases and J gave up 1 base, with 10 bases separating them. The CDR3 runs to 13 residues. Germline values: CDR1 GTSNPN, CDR2 SVGIG (reference sequence). The CDR3 sequence: CAWTPTGNTEAFF. The DNA for the CDR3 is TGTGCCTGGACCCCTACAGGGAACACTGAAGCTTTCTTT.

V usage is TRBV29-1 and J usage is TRBJ2-3; no clear D. The CDR3 spans 13 residues. Trimming left V 3 bases short and J 1 base short, with 8 bases between. CDR1 SQVTM and CDR2 ANQGSEA come from the germline V gene. The CDR3 coding sequence is TGCAGCGTTGACCTACTACGCACAGATACGCAGTATTTT. This sequence encodes CSVDLLRTDTQYF.

This clonotype has only one observation. The chain joins TRBV3-1 to TRBJ2-1; D gene ambiguous. Per the germline V gene, CDR1 is LGHDT and CDR2 is YNNKEL (reference sequence). Trimming removed 4 bases from V and 3 bases from J, with 13 bases in between. The CDR3 contains 15 residues. Here the CDR3 DNA reads TGTGCCAGCAGCCCCGACACTGACATCTACAATGAGCAGTTCTTC. It is translated as CASSPDTDIYNEQFF.

The chain joins TRBV29-1 to TRBJ2-1, with 7 bases fitting TRBD1. The CDR3 consists of 13 residues. The germline V gene has CDR1 SQVTM and CDR2 ANQGSEA. The ends lost 6 bases at V and 6 bases at J; junction bases unmatched: 8. CDR3: CSVEPSGGNEQFF. For the CDR3, the DNA is TGCAGCGTGGAACCCTCAGGGGGCAATGAGCAGTTCTTC.

This chain connects TRBV29-1 to TRBJ2-3; no clear D. The CDR3 runs 9 residues. Trimming left V 8 bases short and J 6 bases short, with 6 bases between. Germline V gives CDR1 SQVTM, CDR2 ANQGSEA. The CDR3 region is CSIGDTQYF. The CDR3 coding sequence is TGCAGCATAGGGGATACGCAGTATTTT.

The chain combines TRBV20-1 with TRBJ2-1; D is unclear. Trimming left V 0 bases short and J 0 bases short, with 12 bases between. The CDR3 runs to 16 residues. CDR1 is DFQATT and CDR2 is SNEGSKA in the germline V gene (reference sequence). In nucleotides, the CDR3 is TGCAGTGCTAGAGAGGCCAGGAGATCCTCCTACAATGAGCAGTTCTTC. It yields the protein CSAREARRSSYNEQFF.

The chain carries TRBV20-1 and TRBJ2-7, with 7 bases matching TRBD2. The J segment lost 1 base and the V segment lost 0 bases, leaving 9 bases of the junction unmatched. The CDR3 consists of 16 residues. CDR1 and CDR2 (germline): DFQATT, SNEGSKA (reference sequence). The chain's CDR3 is CSARDAGVVGSYEQYV. The DNA of the CDR3 is TGCAGTGCTAGAGACGCGGGGGTAGTCGGGTCCTACGAGCAGTACGTC.

The chain carries TRBV7-6 and TRBJ1-2; D remains unclear. The CDR3 sequence is 13 residues long. Trimming took 1 base from V and 7 from J, leaving 10 bases between them. Germline CDR1 and CDR2: SGHVS and FNYEAQ. Written as DNA, the CDR3 is TGTGCCAGCAGCTTAGTGGCAGAAGGTGGCTACACCTTC. It yields the protein CASSLVAEGGYTF.

The table lists this clonotype with a count of one. This chain connects TRBV9 to TRBJ2-2; possible D gene TRBD1, 7 bases. CDR1 and CDR2 from the germline V gene are SGDLS and YYNGEE. The CDR3 is 19 amino acids. With 4 bases removed from V and 5 bases from J, the gap between germline ends came to 27 bases. The CDR3 spells CASSPIDLRRGQKTGELFF. The CDR3 region has the DNA TGTGCCAGCAGCCCAATAGACCTCCGGAGGGGGCAGAAAACCGGGGAGCTGTTTTTT.

The chain employs TRBV29-1 and TRBJ1-1, with D hard to call. The germline V and J ends were trimmed by 7 bases and 8 bases, with 11 bases remaining between them. The CDR3 is 10 residues long. Germline-derived CDR1 and CDR2 are SQVTM and ANQGSEA. The CDR3 DNA reads TGCAGCGCCGCGGCGGGGGAAGCTTTCTTT. Its protein product is CSAAAGEAFF.

The CDR3 DNA follows: TGTGCCAGCAGTTCACCCGGGACCCTAGCTTTCTTT. Residues: CASSSPGTLAFF. The V gene is TRBV27, the J gene TRBJ1-1; a possible D gene is TRBD1 (5 bases). Germline-derived CDR1 and CDR2 are MNHEY and SMNVEV (reference sequence). Trimming removed 4 bases from V and 10 bases from J, with 13 bases in between. CDR3 length: 12 amino acids.

The V and J genes are TRBV29-1 and TRBJ2-7, with D possibly matching TRBD2 (6 bases). V was shortened by 6 bases and J by 0 bases, with 12 bases between the two germline ends. CDR3 size: 13 residues. From germline, CDR1 is SQVTM and CDR2 ANQGSEA. CDR3 residues: CSVSRGYSYEQYF. The CDR3 DNA sequence: TGCAGCGTCTCGCGGGGCTACTCCTACGAGCAGTACTTC.

This clonotype is a singleton in its sample. V is TRBV20-1 and J is TRBJ1-6; 10 bases line up with TRBD1. Germline CDR1 DFQATT, CDR2 SNEGSKA (reference sequence). V gave up 5 bases and J gave up 10 bases; unmatched junction bases: 11. CDR3 length equals 15 residues. CDR3 region: CSAWRDRGSGSPLHF. The DNA for the CDR3 is TGCAGTGCTTGGCGGGACAGGGGATCGGGATCACCCCTCCACTTT.

The chain has TRBV27 and TRBJ2-3; 12 bases align to TRBD2. The CDR3 length is 14 residues. Per the germline V gene, CDR1 is MNHEY and CDR2 is SMNVEV (reference sequence). Trimming took 6 bases from V and 3 from J; bases not matched to a gene: 1. Written as DNA, the CDR3 is TGTGCCAGCAGGACTAGCGGGGGAACAGATACGCAGTATTTT. The encoded protein is CASRTSGGTDTQYF.

The chain links TRBV9 to TRBJ2-7; D may be TRBD1 (6 bases). The CDR3 covers 12 residues. Germline V lookup: CDR1 SGDLS, CDR2 YYNGEE. Trimming stripped 3 bases from V and 4 bases from J, with 8 bases between. The CDR3 loop reads CASSATGYEQYF. The CDR3 coding sequence is TGTGCCAGCAGCGCTACAGGGTACGAGCAGTACTTC.

The J gene is TRBJ1-5, the V gene TRBV12-3 or TRBV12-4, with D unclear. The CDR3 extends over 12 amino acids. V lost 3 bases and J 6 bases, leaving 6 bases between the germline ends. The CDR3 reads CASSFVGQPQHF. CDR3 bases: TGTGCCAGCAGTTTCGTTGGTCAGCCCCAGCATTTT.

This rearrangement joins TRBV7-9 to TRBJ2-1, with D unclear. V dropped 4 bases and J dropped 6 bases, with 13 bases sitting between them. CDR1 and CDR2 (germline): SEHNR, FQNEAQ (reference sequence). This CDR3 is built from 14 residues. The CDR3 DNA is TGTGCCAGCAGCTCCCAGGACGGAACCAATGAGCAGTTCTTC. This translates into CASSSQDGTNEQFF.

The chain recombines TRBV7-9 with TRBJ2-7; 7 nucleotides agree with TRBD1. Trimming cost V 5 bases and J 2 bases; bases outside gene matches: 6. The germline gives CDR1 SEHNR, CDR2 FQNEAQ (reference sequence). The CDR3 consists of 14 residues. CDR3 loop: CASSGDSRAYEQYF. As DNA, the CDR3 is TGTGCCAGCAGCGGGGACAGTCGTGCCTACGAGCAGTACTTC.

This CDR3 is CASSSSGAMNTEAFF. CDR3 nucleotide sequence: TGTGCCAGCAGCTCCTCAGGAGCGATGAACACTGAAGCTTTCTTT. This rearrangement joins TRBV6-5 to TRBJ1-1; D not resolved. Looked up from germline, CDR1 is MNHEY and CDR2 is SVGAGI. Trimming left V 6 bases short and J 0 bases short, with 14 bases between. This CDR3 comprises 15 residues.

V gene TRBV13 combines with J gene TRBJ1-6; perhaps TRBD1 as D (5 bases). This CDR3 is built from 19 residues. V was clipped by 6 bases and J by 8 bases, with 29 bases between them. The germline V gene has CDR1 PRHDT and CDR2 FYEKMQ (reference sequence). DNA for the CDR3: TGTGCCAGCAGTCTAGGGGATGAGTACCCCGGAGGTAGTGATTCACCCCTCCACTTT. Its translation: CASSLGDEYPGGSDSPLHF.

The chain joins TRBV29-1 to TRBJ2-3, with TRBD1 identical over 11 bases. Germline V lookup: CDR1 SQVTM, CDR2 ANQGSEA. The CDR3 covers 15 residues. V trimming: 6 bases; J trimming: 0 bases; junction bases outside the gene matches: 5. The CDR3 DNA is TGCAGCGTCGGGACAGGGGGACTTAGCACAGATACGCAGTATTTT. This codes for CSVGTGGLSTDTQYF.

The rearrangement uses TRBV4-1 and TRBJ1-2, with a weak D call TRBD1 (5 bases). The V and J ends lost 1 base and 6 bases respectively, with 15 bases between them. CDR1 MGHRA and CDR2 YSYEKL come from the germline V gene. The CDR3 loop spans 15 amino acids. This CDR3 reads CASSQAFWQGDGYTF. Written as DNA, the CDR3 is TGCGCCAGCAGCCAAGCCTTTTGGCAGGGAGATGGCTACACCTTC.

The V call is TRBV30, the J call TRBJ1-2; D not certain. Germline V gives CDR1 GTSNPN, CDR2 SVGIG (reference sequence). The length of the CDR3 is 12 residues. Trimming cost V 4 bases and J 6 bases, with 12 bases left between them. This CDR3 reads CAWNRPPDGYTF. The DNA for the CDR3 is TGTGCCTGGAACCGTCCCCCGGATGGCTACACCTTC.

The V call is TRBV7-8, the J call TRBJ2-7; 8 bases match TRBD1. Germline-derived CDR1 and CDR2 are SGHVS and FQNEAQ. The V and J ends lost 4 bases and 0 bases, in that order; junction bases with no gene match: 11. The CDR3 length is 17 residues. CDR3 in DNA: TGTGCCAGCAGCTGGGGAACAGGGGGTCTCAGCTCCTACGAGCAGTACGTC. Translating it yields CASSWGTGGLSSYEQYV.

The rearrangement links TRBV4-1 to TRBJ2-2; no reliable D call. Trimming stripped 4 bases from V and 3 bases from J, with 6 bases between. Germline V gene sequence: CDR1 MGHRA, CDR2 YSYEKL. The CDR3 contains 13 residues. The CDR3 sequence: CASSPTYTGELFF. CDR3 nucleotide sequence: TGCGCCAGCAGCCCCACATACACCGGGGAGCTGTTTTTT.

The rearrangement links TRBV30 to TRBJ2-4, with TRBD1 matching 8 bases. This CDR3 spans 14 amino acids. Trimming took 3 bases from V and 5 from J; bases not matched to a gene: 6. Germline V CDR1 and CDR2: GTSNPN, SVGIG (reference sequence). DNA for the CDR3: TGTGCCTGGAGCCTCGGACAGGGCCAAAACATTCAGTACTTC. Amino acid sequence: CAWSLGQGQNIQYF.

The genes are TRBV3-1 and TRBJ2-2, with D maybe TRBD2 (5 bases). V was shortened by 6 bases and J by 5 bases, with 22 bases between the two germline ends. The CDR3 runs 17 residues. In germline, CDR1 is LGHDT, CDR2 YNNKEL (reference sequence). CDR3 in amino acids: CASRAEIDGDSTGELFF. CDR3 bases: TGTGCCAGCAGGGCAGAAATAGACGGGGATTCTACCGGGGAGCTGTTTTTT.

CDR3 DNA: TGTGCCAGCTCACCGGTCTCGGACAGGGGCTACGAGCAGTACGTC. This gives the protein CASSPVSDRGYEQYV. The V and J genes are TRBV18 and TRBJ2-7, with TRBD1 matching over 9 bases. There are 15 residues in the CDR3. Germline assignment: CDR1 KGHSH and CDR2 LQKENI. The V gene end was trimmed by 3 bases and the J gene end by 3 bases; junction bases not matched to a gene: 6.

V usage is TRBV7-9 and J usage is TRBJ1-1; D is unclear. Trimming took 2 bases from V and 6 from J, leaving 4 bases between them. Per the germline V gene, CDR1 is SEHNR and CDR2 is FQNEAQ (reference sequence). This CDR3 region has 11 residues. The CDR3 sequence is CASSLSPEAFF. CDR3 DNA sequence: TGTGCCAGCAGCTTATCTCCTGAAGCTTTCTTT.